The 28 T cell receptor beta chains below come from one sample, sequenced in a study of shared clonotypes between healthy human individuals. Clones were read by immunoSEQ multiplex PCR, and TCRdb kept only the in-frame ones, dropping some. Altogether about 2.3 million clones are present, roughly 90% being singletons, with the ten largest covering 0.37%. What was sequenced was naive CD4+ T cells from PBMCs. Subset meaning: CD45RA+ positively selected. These receptors all stem from a man aged 18 to 30 in good health. Some clones in this sample may be carry-over from other donors' samples.

The chain has TRBV27 and TRBJ2-1, with TRBD1 matching 9 bases. The CDR3 loop spans 17 amino acids. Germline V gives CDR1 MNHEY, CDR2 SMNVEV (reference sequence). J was trimmed by 2 bases and V by 4 bases; bases with no gene match: 9. CDR3 DNA sequence: TGTGCCAGCAGTTCTCCCCTCCGACAGGGGGCCTACAATGAGCAGTTCTTC. Translated, it gives CASSSPLRQGAYNEQFF.

This chain links TRBV6-5 with TRBJ2-7, with no clear D. CDR3 length: 14 amino acids. V lost 0 bases and J 7 bases, leaving 13 bases between the germline ends. The germline V gene encodes CDR1 MNHEY and CDR2 SVGAGI. Here the CDR3 DNA reads TGTGCCAGCAGTTACTCTCTAGATCTGGGGGAGCAGTACTTC. It yields the protein CASSYSLDLGEQYF.

This sequence joins TRBV28 and TRBJ1-1; D perhaps matches TRBD1 (6 bases). Trimming shortened V by 1 base and J by 2 bases, and 11 bases separated the two germline ends. In germline, CDR1 is MDHEN, CDR2 SYDVKM. The CDR3 is 15 residues long. This CDR3 reads CASSLFSTGNTEAFF. The DNA for the CDR3 is TGTGCCAGCAGTTTATTCTCGACAGGCAACACTGAAGCTTTCTTT.

The J gene is TRBJ2-5, the V gene TRBV5-4; D may be TRBD1 (6 bases). The CDR3 is 17 amino acids. V was cut by 4 bases and J by 5 bases, with 24 bases left in between. The germline V gene has CDR1 SGHNT and CDR2 YYREEE (reference sequence). The CDR3 nucleotides read TGTGCCAGCAGCCCCCTCACAGGGAATGGGTGGGGGGAGACCCAGTACTTC. This codes for CASSPLTGNGWGETQYF.

V usage is TRBV5-1 and J usage is TRBJ2-2, with unresolved D. V was cut by 0 bases and J by 6 bases, with 6 bases left in between. The length of the CDR3 is 13 residues. Germline CDR1 reads SGHRS; CDR2 reads YFSETQ. The CDR3: CASSLAPAGELFF. The CDR3 nucleotides are TGCGCCAGCAGCTTGGCCCCCGCCGGGGAGCTGTTTTTT. Drawing the rest from reference TRBV5-1 and TRBJ2-2, the complete variable domain is KAGVTQTPRYLIKTRGQQVTLSCSPISGHRSVSWYQQTPGQGLQFLFEYFSETQRNKGNFPGRFSGRQFSNSRSEMNVSTLELGDSALYLCASSLAPAGELFFGEGSRLTVL.

The chain is built from TRBV28 and TRBJ1-2; D is ambiguous. CDR1 is MDHEN, CDR2 SYDVKM, per germline. There are 15 residues in the CDR3. Trimming left V 1 base short and J 5 bases short, with 14 bases between. CDR3 residues: CASSLYSGFDYGYTF. CDR3 nucleotides: TGTGCCAGCAGTTTATACTCGGGCTTTGATTATGGCTACACCTTC.

The chain has TRBV5-1 and TRBJ2-2; unclear D gene. Germline-derived CDR1 and CDR2 are SGHRS and YFSETQ. The CDR3 covers 16 residues. Trimming stripped 4 bases from V and 2 bases from J, with 15 bases between. CDR3 DNA: TGCGCCAGCAGCGCGGCGTCCACTACCAACACCGGGGAGCTGTTTTTT. Amino acid sequence: CASSAASTTNTGELFF.

This chain uses TRBV5-1 with TRBJ2-5; possible D gene TRBD1, 6 bases. Trimming took 2 bases from V and 5 from J, leaving 13 bases between them. This CDR3 is 14 amino acids long. The germline V gene has CDR1 SGHRS and CDR2 YFSETQ. CDR3 amino acids: CASSFIGTLETQYF. The CDR3 DNA follows: TGCGCCAGCAGCTTTATCGGGACATTGGAGACCCAGTACTTC.

The chain's CDR3 is CASSLGSGRNTEAFF. The CDR3, as DNA: TGTGCCAGCAGCTTAGGTTCAGGGAGGAACACTGAAGCTTTCTTT. The chain recombines TRBV11-1 with TRBJ1-1; tentatively, D is TRBD1 (5 bases). Germline V CDR1 and CDR2: SGHAT, FQDESV (reference sequence). The V gene lost 1 base and the J gene lost 1 base, with 10 bases spanning the gap. There are 15 residues in the CDR3.

V gene TRBV2 combines with J gene TRBJ1-5; 8 nucleotides match TRBD1. The CDR3 extends over 16 amino acids. CDR1 and CDR2 from the germline V gene are SNHLY and FYNNEI. With V trimmed by 0 bases and J by 5 bases, 6 bases remained unmatched. This CDR3 reads CASSEATAGGDQPQHF. For the CDR3, the DNA is TGTGCCAGCAGTGAAGCGACCGCAGGGGGCGATCAGCCCCAGCATTTT.

This clone has just one count. The chain joins TRBV7-3 to TRBJ1-4; D gene unclear. V was shortened by 5 bases and J by 4 bases, with 11 bases between the two germline ends. In germline, CDR1 is SGHTA, CDR2 FQGTGA. The CDR3 extends over 14 amino acids. The CDR3, as DNA: TGTGCCAGCAGCCAAGAGCCAAATAATGAAAAACTGTTTTTT. The encoded protein is CASSQEPNNEKLFF.

The chain links TRBV6-5 to TRBJ2-7, with D tentatively TRBD1 (5 bases). V lost 8 bases and J 2 bases, leaving 13 bases between the germline ends. The CDR3 extends over 13 amino acids. Germline V gene lookup returns CDR1 MNHEY and CDR2 SVGAGI. The CDR3 DNA is TGTGCCAGCGGCTACAGGCGAGCCTACGAGCAGTACTTC. Translation: CASGYRRAYEQYF.

The chain joins TRBV5-1 to TRBJ1-2; TRBD1 matches 7 bases. Germline CDR1 and CDR2: SGHRS and YFSETQ. CDR3 length equals 15 residues. V was pared by 5 bases and J by 3 bases, with 10 bases of the junction left unmatched. The CDR3 here is CASRLGTVLDYGYTF. The CDR3 DNA follows: TGCGCCAGCAGGCTAGGGACAGTTTTGGACTATGGCTACACCTTC.

The chain links TRBV27 to TRBJ1-1; no clear D gene. V was clipped by 6 bases and J by 4 bases, with 15 bases between them. Germline V lookup: CDR1 MNHEY, CDR2 SMNVEV (reference sequence). The CDR3 covers 14 residues. The CDR3 DNA sequence: TGTGCCAGCAGGTTGCTTGGGCCGAGCACTGAAGCTTTCTTT. Translating gives CASRLLGPSTEAFF.

A remark on this clone: Other DNA sequences within the sample encode an identical CDR3. The rearrangement joins TRBV27 to TRBJ2-7; 9 nucleotides agree with TRBD2. The CDR3 totals 15 residues. Looked up from germline, CDR1 is MNHEY and CDR2 is SMNVEV (reference sequence). V was clipped by 0 bases and J by 4 bases; unmatched bases: 4. CDR3 loop: CASSLSASGVYEQYF. The CDR3 nucleotides are TGTGCCAGCAGTTTATCTGCTAGCGGGGTTTACGAGCAGTACTTC.

The rearrangement links TRBV28 to TRBJ1-4; no firm D call. Between the trimmed V and J ends, which lost 3 bases and 7 bases, there was a span of 12 bases. This CDR3 spans 14 amino acids. Germline V gives CDR1 MDHEN, CDR2 SYDVKM. The CDR3 bases are TGTGCCAGCAGTTTTGGCCAGCTCCCTGAAAAACTGTTTTTT. Protein: CASSFGQLPEKLFF.

The chain links TRBV5-1 to TRBJ2-7; 12 bases map to TRBD2. Germline lookup yields CDR1 SGHRS and CDR2 YFSETQ. Losses at the gene ends were 0 bases for V and 6 bases for J; bases not matched to a gene: 4. This CDR3 spans 15 amino acids. The CDR3 DNA reads TGCGCCAGCAGCTTGGAGCTAGCGGGAGGGCCCGAGCAGTACTTC. It yields the protein CASSLELAGGPEQYF.

The chain recombines TRBV15 with TRBJ2-7, with D uncertain. Trimming removed 6 bases at V and 6 bases at J, with 15 bases between. The length of the CDR3 is 13 residues. CDR1 and CDR2 from the germline V gene are LNHNV and YYDKDF (reference sequence). The CDR3 DNA follows: TGTGCCACCAGAAAGAGTTCCGGGTTCGAGCAGTACTTC. Translating gives CATRKSSGFEQYF.

This clone was counted between two and nine times. Other DNA sequences in the sample encode the same CDR3. The CDR3 loop reads CAWSPDTNQPQHF. The CDR3 bases are TGTGCCTGGAGCCCCGACACAAATCAGCCCCAGCATTTT. The chain employs TRBV30 and TRBJ1-5, with no clear D. Trimming took off 3 bases at V and 4 bases at J, with 10 bases between the two ends. Germline V gene sequence: CDR1 GTSNPN, CDR2 SVGIG (reference sequence). The CDR3 has 13 amino acids.

The chain combines TRBV18 with TRBJ2-7; 8 positions match TRBD2. Germline V gene sequence: CDR1 KGHSH, CDR2 LQKENI. After removal of 2 bases from V and 5 bases from J, the junction contained 8 bases not matched to a gene. The CDR3 sequence is 15 residues long. The CDR3 region has the DNA TGTGCCAGCTCACCAAACCGGGAGGGCATCCACGAGCAGTACTTC. This translates into CASSPNREGIHEQYF.

The V and J genes are TRBV10-1 and TRBJ2-2; 12 positions match TRBD2. J gave up 1 base and V 0 bases, and 6 bases lay outside the gene matches. This CDR3 comprises 19 residues. Germline V CDR1 and CDR2: WNHNN, SYGVQD (reference sequence). CDR3 DNA: TGCGCCAGCAGTGAGTCGAGGTCGACTAGCGGGAGGAACACCGGGGAGCTGTTTTTT. Translated: CASSESRSTSGRNTGELFF.

Concerning this clone: This sample also contains other DNA sequences that code for the same CDR3. The chain uses TRBV28 and TRBJ2-6, with D perhaps matching TRBD1 or TRBD2 (5 bases each). The CDR3 sequence is 15 residues long. The germline V and J ends were trimmed by 6 bases and 1 base, with 10 bases remaining between them. Germline CDR1 reads MDHEN; CDR2 reads SYDVKM. The CDR3 DNA follows: TGTGCCAGCAGCTCGAGGGGATCTGGGGCCAACGTCCTGACTTTC. Translation gives CASSSRGSGANVLTF.

The gene calls are TRBV7-2 and TRBJ2-7; D gene unclear. From germline, CDR1 is SGHTA and CDR2 FQGNSA. V was pared by 2 bases and J by 6 bases, with 17 bases between. CDR3 length: 15 residues. In DNA, the CDR3 is TGTGCCAGCAGCTTATTCGGGCACAGTGAAGTCGAGCAGTACTTC. Protein product: CASSLFGHSEVEQYF.

The chain uses TRBV9 and TRBJ1-1, with TRBD1 identical over 8 bases. The CDR3 sequence is 15 residues long. Germline values: CDR1 SGDLS, CDR2 YYNGEE. V lost 0 bases and J lost 5; bases outside the gene matches: 6. Here the CDR3 reads CASSVGGRGRTEAFF. CDR3 sequence (DNA): TGTGCCAGCAGCGTAGGCGGCAGGGGGCGAACTGAAGCTTTCTTT. The whole variable domain, filled in from reference TRBV9 and TRBJ1-1, reads DSGVTQTPKHLITATGQRVTLRCSPRSGDLSVYWYQQSLDQGLQFLIQYYNGEERAKGNILERFSAQQFPDLHSELNLSSLELGDSALYFCASSVGGRGRTEAFFGQGTRLTVV.

For this clone: The sample carries other DNA sequences with the same CDR3. This chain links TRBV6-5 with TRBJ2-7, with D tentatively TRBD1 (5 bases). Germline CDR1 reads MNHEY; CDR2 reads SVGAGI. CDR3 length: 14 residues. V shed 2 bases and J shed 2 bases, with 10 bases lying between them. The CDR3 loop reads CASSYNRRAYEQYF. The CDR3 DNA follows: TGTGCCAGCAGTTACAACCGCAGGGCCTACGAGCAGTACTTC.

J is TRBJ2-5 and V is TRBV28; D gene uncertain. V was pared by 6 bases and J by 3 bases, with 11 bases between. CDR1 MDHEN and CDR2 SYDVKM come from the germline V gene. This CDR3 is built from 13 residues. The CDR3: CASSFHPKETQYF. Written as DNA, the CDR3 is TGTGCCAGCAGCTTCCACCCGAAAGAGACCCAGTACTTC.

The V call is TRBV7-9, the J call TRBJ2-7; unclear D gene. Germline V gene data show CDR1 as SEHNR and CDR2 as FQNEAQ (reference sequence). With 0 bases removed from V and 5 bases from J, the gap between germline ends came to 11 bases. The CDR3 totals 14 residues. The CDR3 DNA is TGTGCCAGCAGCTTAGCACCCCACGGAGACGAGCAGTACTTC. Translating it yields CASSLAPHGDEQYF.

The V and J genes are TRBV4-1 and TRBJ1-2; the match to TRBD1 covers 7 bases. Germline CDR1 reads MGHRA; CDR2 reads YSYEKL. The CDR3 contains 16 residues. With 2 bases clipped from V and 4 bases from J, the junction kept 10 bases outside the gene matches. CDR3 region: CASSQPRQGGSYGYTF. The CDR3 DNA sequence: TGCGCCAGCAGCCAACCCCGACAGGGTGGGAGCTATGGCTACACCTTC.